Below are 24 T cell receptor beta chains sequenced from a single sample in a study of CD8+CD57+ T cells in acquired aplastic anemia. It was genomic DNA that served as the template for profiling TCR beta VDJ and CDR3. TCRdb processed the reads anew with MiXCR; each CDR3 protein has one entry. Of a few hundred thousand distinct CDR3 sequences listed, around 60% are singletons. Sequenced: sorted CD4+, CD8+, or CD8+CD57+ T cells (not recorded which) from PBMCs. Every receptor here comes from a human donor with severe aplastic anemia or a healthy control (not recorded which).

A remark on this clonotype: One end of the junction varies from germline; a read error may be responsible. The rearrangement joins TRBV10-3 to TRBJ1-1, with D uncertain. The germline V gene has CDR1 ENHRY and CDR2 SYGVKD. The CDR3 covers 15 residues. CDR3 DNA sequence: TGTGCCATCACTGAGCAGAGAAGGAGGAACACTGAAGCTTTCTTT. Protein sequence: CAITEQRRRNTEAFF.

There are many counts of this clonotype. V and J are TRBV6-2 or TRBV6-3 and TRBJ2-3; D is unresolved. Deletions cut 6 bases from V and 3 bases from J, with 10 bases between. CDR3 length: 13 amino acids. Germline V gives CDR1 MNHEY, CDR2 SVGEGT. CDR3 region: CASRPWKTDTQYF. CDR3 nucleotides: TGTGCCAGCAGACCCTGGAAGACAGATACGCAGTATTTT.

This clonotype was detected many times. The CDR3 nucleotides read TGTGCCAGCAGCGTAGGGGTCGCGGCTAACACCGGGGAGCTGTTTTTT. Translating gives CASSVGVAANTGELFF. The V gene is TRBV9, the J gene TRBJ2-2; D is unclear. This CDR3 has 16 residues. The germline V gene encodes CDR1 SGDLS and CDR2 YYNGEE. The V gene lost 0 bases and the J gene lost 2 bases, with 11 bases spanning the gap.

This clonotype has a single count. The chain combines TRBV6-2 or TRBV6-3 with TRBJ1-3; TRBD1 matches at 12 bases. Germline loops: CDR1 MNHEY, CDR2 SVGEGT. The CDR3 loop spans 17 amino acids. The V and J ends lost 0 bases and 3 bases, in that order; junction bases with no gene match: 3. The CDR3 sequence: CASSYSGQGAGGNTIYF. The CDR3, as DNA: TGTGCCAGCAGTTACTCGGGACAGGGGGCGGGTGGAAACACCATATATTTT.

This clonotype has a handful of counts. A read error may be the cause here, since a much bigger clone is one base away. This sequence joins TRBV2 and TRBJ2-1; tentatively, D is TRBD2 (5 bases). Germline values: CDR1 SNHLY, CDR2 FYNNEI. The CDR3 extends over 10 amino acids. Trimming took off 8 bases at V and 7 bases at J, with 6 bases between the two ends. The CDR3 nucleotides are TGTGCCAGCGGGGAGAATGAGCAGTTCTTC. Its protein is CASGENEQFF.

The chain joins TRBV5-6 to TRBJ1-1; possibly TRBD1 for D (5 bases). V was pared by 4 bases and J by 4 bases, with 11 bases between. CDR1 and CDR2 from the germline V gene are SGHDT and YYEEEE. CDR3 length: 13 amino acids. In nucleotides, the CDR3 is TGTGCCAGCAGCGCCAGGGTCACCACTGAAGCTTTCTTT. Amino acids: CASSARVTTEAFF.

The gene calls are TRBV7-2 and TRBJ1-5, with D uncertain. The CDR3 loop spans 14 amino acids. V lost 5 bases and J 4 bases, leaving 12 bases between the germline ends. Germline V gene lookup returns CDR1 SGHTA and CDR2 FQGNSA. CDR3 loop: CASSPTRRNQPQHF. The DNA for the CDR3 is TGTGCCAGCAGCCCAACGCGCCGAAATCAGCCCCAGCATTTT.

This chain connects TRBV24-1 to TRBJ2-3; 11 bases map to TRBD1. CDR1 KGHDR and CDR2 SFDVKD come from the germline V gene. This CDR3 is 16 amino acids long. The junction had 9 bases not matched to a gene; V was cut back by 10 bases and J by 1 base. The CDR3 loop is CATSTGQGAGTDTQYF. In DNA form, the CDR3 reads TGTGCCACATCTACAGGACAGGGGGCGGGCACAGATACGCAGTATTTT.

In its sample, this clonotype was seen many times. The chain uses TRBV12-5 and TRBJ2-2; tentatively, D is TRBD2 (5 bases). Germline assignment: CDR1 LGHNT and CDR2 FRNRAP. The CDR3 runs to 15 residues. V was clipped by 6 bases and J by 0 bases, with 11 bases between them. This CDR3 reads CASGPGFANTGELFF. In DNA, the CDR3 is TGTGCTAGTGGCCCGGGGTTCGCGAACACCGGGGAGCTGTTTTTT.

The chain combines TRBV5-1 with TRBJ2-1; 9 bases fit TRBD2. V was pared by 4 bases and J by 8 bases, with 10 bases of the junction left unmatched. Germline-derived CDR1 and CDR2 are SGHRS and YFSETQ. This CDR3 contains 15 residues. The CDR3 here is CASSGVLEREDEQFF. The CDR3 coding sequence is TGCGCCAGCAGCGGCGTCCTCGAGCGGGAGGATGAGCAGTTCTTC.

This chain uses TRBV20-1 with TRBJ1-1; D may be TRBD1 (5 bases). CDR3 size: 12 residues. V was pared by 5 bases and J by 7 bases, with 14 bases between. CDR1 is DFQATT and CDR2 is SNEGSKA in the germline V gene (reference sequence). CDR3 DNA: TGCAGTGCTGGGGCGGGGGTCGGTGAAGCTTTCTTT. Amino acids: CSAGAGVGEAFF.

This clonotype was detected only a few times. This chain uses TRBV20-1 with TRBJ2-7, with 8 bases lining up with TRBD1. Trimming removed 6 bases from V and 5 bases from J; junction bases left unmatched: 15. Per germline, CDR1 DFQATT and CDR2 SNEGSKA (reference sequence). This CDR3 is built from 15 residues. CDR3 in DNA: TGCAGTGCCGAGTTCAGGGGGCGTGTCGTCGACGAGCAGTACTTC. The encoded protein is CSAEFRGRVVDEQYF.

At least ten counts were recorded for this clonotype. The chain is built from TRBV28 and TRBJ1-2; 8 nucleotides line up with TRBD1. CDR3 length: 12 amino acids. The V gene's germline CDR1 is MDHEN and CDR2 SYDVKM. V trimming: 10 bases; J trimming: 7 bases; junction bases outside the gene matches: 8. CDR3 in DNA: TGTGCCACTGCACAGGGGGACGGTGGCTACACCTTC. Its translation: CATAQGDGGYTF.

CDR3 residues: CASSRGMVDGYTF. The CDR3 DNA sequence: TGTGCCAGCAGCCGGGGAATGGTGGATGGCTACACCTTC. The V and J genes are TRBV2 and TRBJ1-2; D gene ambiguous. V was shortened by 6 bases and J by 6 bases, with 14 bases between the two germline ends. The germline V gene encodes CDR1 SNHLY and CDR2 FYNNEI. This CDR3 is 13 amino acids long.

Details on this clonotype: This sequence may be a read error, since a much larger clone differs from it by one base. This rearrangement joins TRBV7-8 to TRBJ2-2; no clear D gene. Per the germline V gene, CDR1 is SGHVS and CDR2 is FQNEAQ. The CDR3 length is 15 residues. The CDR3 reads CAGSLTTGNTGELFF. The DNA of the CDR3 is TGTGCCGGCAGCTTAACGACGGGGAACACCGGGGAGCTGTTTTTT. The full variable domain, in which reference TRBV7-8 and TRBJ2-2 provide the parts outside the CDR3, is GAGVSQSPRYKVAKRGQDVALRCDPISGHVSLFWYQQALGQGPEFLTYFQNEAQLDKSGLPSDRFFAERPEGSVSTLKIQRTQQEDSAVYLCAGSLTTGNTGELFFGEGSRLTVL.

This chain connects TRBV29-1 to TRBJ2-1; D gene unclear. Trimming stripped 4 bases from V and 11 bases from J, with 12 bases between. Looked up from germline, CDR1 is SQVTM and CDR2 is ANQGSEA. This CDR3 has 11 amino acids. The CDR3 DNA reads as TGCAGCGTTGTAGTTGGCCACAAGCAGTTCTTC. Amino acid sequence: CSVVVGHKQFF.

This chain uses TRBV20-1 with TRBJ2-1; D is possibly TRBD1 (6 bases). CDR1 is DFQATT, CDR2 SNEGSKA, per germline (reference sequence). This CDR3 spans 14 amino acids. Trimming left V 3 bases short and J 2 bases short, with 11 bases between. CDR3 sequence (DNA): TGCAGTGCTAGTACACAGGGACCCTACAATGAGCAGTTCTTC. Translated: CSASTQGPYNEQFF.

The rearrangement joins TRBV12-3 or TRBV12-4 to TRBJ2-1; 8 bases line up with TRBD2. V was pared by 6 bases and J by 10 bases, with 2 bases of the junction left unmatched. The CDR3 totals 11 residues. CDR3 in DNA: TGTGCCAGCAGGATAGCGGGGGAGCAGTTCTTC. Translation: CASRIAGEQFF.

The V gene is TRBV20-1, the J gene TRBJ1-6; TRBD1 aligns across 7 bases. The CDR3 spans 13 residues. CDR1 is DFQATT, CDR2 SNEGSKA, per germline (reference sequence). V lost 8 bases to trimming and J lost 7 bases; unmatched junction nucleotides: 8. The CDR3 DNA reads TGCAGTACCGAGACAGGGACCAATTCACCCCTCCACTTT. It is translated as CSTETGTNSPLHF.

This sequence joins TRBV6-1 and TRBJ2-6, with D unresolved. The CDR3 sequence is 15 residues long. Looked up from germline, CDR1 is MNHNS and CDR2 is SASEGT. The germline V and J ends were trimmed by 0 bases and 0 bases, with 3 bases remaining between them. The CDR3 coding sequence is TGTGCCAGCAGTGAAGCTAGCTCTGGGGCCAACGTCCTGACTTTC. Its protein is CASSEASSGANVLTF.

The V gene is TRBV6-5, the J gene TRBJ2-1; 8 positions match TRBD2. After removal of 4 bases from V and 6 bases from J, the junction contained 17 bases not matched to a gene. CDR3 length: 18 amino acids. In germline, CDR1 is MNHEY, CDR2 SVGAGI. The CDR3 coding sequence is TGTGCCAGCAGTTTGGGGACAATTGGTAGCGGGGTTGTCAATGAGCAGTTCTTC. Translated, it gives CASSLGTIGSGVVNEQFF.

The chain employs TRBV7-6 and TRBJ2-1, with D unresolved. V dropped 0 bases and J dropped 6 bases, with 9 bases sitting between them. The length of the CDR3 is 14 residues. Germline lookup yields CDR1 SGHVS and CDR2 FNYEAQ. CDR3: CASSLAQAGNEQFF. CDR3 DNA sequence: TGTGCCAGCAGCTTAGCGCAGGCCGGCAATGAGCAGTTCTTC.

The chain is built from TRBV7-9 and TRBJ2-5; TRBD2 matches at 8 bases. Per the germline V gene, CDR1 is SEHNR and CDR2 is FQNEAQ (reference sequence). This CDR3 contains 12 residues. The junction had 6 bases not matched to a gene; V was cut back by 5 bases and J by 10 bases. The CDR3: CASSRGGIVQYF. Here the CDR3 DNA reads TGTGCCAGCAGCCGGGGGGGGATTGTCCAGTACTTC.

DNA of the CDR3: TGTGCCACCAGTTCGGCGGTCTCCTACGAGCAGTACTTC. Residues: CATSSAVSYEQYF. V usage is TRBV24-1 and J usage is TRBJ2-7; D remains unclear. With 6 bases removed from V and 0 bases from J, the gap between germline ends came to 8 bases. Germline V lookup: CDR1 KGHDR, CDR2 SFDVKD. The CDR3 is 13 residues long.